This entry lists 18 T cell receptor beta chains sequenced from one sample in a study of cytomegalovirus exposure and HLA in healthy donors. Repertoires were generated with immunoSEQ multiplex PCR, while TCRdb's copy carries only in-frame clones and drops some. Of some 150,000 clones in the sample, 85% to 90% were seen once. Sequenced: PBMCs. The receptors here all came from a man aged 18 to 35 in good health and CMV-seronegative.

The CDR3 protein is CASSRTGGDGYTF. The CDR3 region has the DNA TGTGCCAGCAGCAGGACAGGGGGCGATGGCTACACCTTC. This rearrangement joins TRBV11-3 to TRBJ1-2; 11 nucleotides align to TRBD1. This CDR3 spans 13 amino acids. The J segment lost 6 bases and the V segment lost 5 bases, leaving 2 bases of the junction unmatched. CDR1 SGHNT and CDR2 YENEEA come from the germline V gene.

The CDR3 nucleotides read TGTGCCAGCAGTCCACAGGGGGCCGGGGAGCTGTTTTTT. This gives the protein CASSPQGAGELFF. The V gene is TRBV27, the J gene TRBJ2-2; TRBD1 agrees at 8 bases. Trimming removed 5 bases from V and 6 bases from J; junction bases left unmatched: 2. Germline assignment: CDR1 MNHEY and CDR2 SMNVEV (reference sequence). This CDR3 comprises 13 residues.

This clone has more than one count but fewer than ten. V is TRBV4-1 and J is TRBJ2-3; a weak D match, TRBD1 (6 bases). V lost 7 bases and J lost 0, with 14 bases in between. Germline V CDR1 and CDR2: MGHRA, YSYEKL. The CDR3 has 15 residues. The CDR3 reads CASNYRTESTDTQYF. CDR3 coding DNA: TGCGCCAGCAATTACAGGACAGAAAGCACAGATACGCAGTATTTT.

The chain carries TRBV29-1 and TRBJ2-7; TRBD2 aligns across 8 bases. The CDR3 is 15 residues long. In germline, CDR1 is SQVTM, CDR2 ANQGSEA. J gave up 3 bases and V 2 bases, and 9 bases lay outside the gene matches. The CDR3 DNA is TGCAGCGTTGAACCCTCCGGGGGGGGAGGCTACGAGCAGTACTTC. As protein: CSVEPSGGGGYEQYF.

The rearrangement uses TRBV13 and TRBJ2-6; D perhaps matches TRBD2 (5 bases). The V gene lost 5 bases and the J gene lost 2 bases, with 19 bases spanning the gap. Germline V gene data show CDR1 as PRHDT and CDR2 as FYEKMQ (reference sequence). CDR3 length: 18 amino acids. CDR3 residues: CASSPLGGRVAGANVLTF. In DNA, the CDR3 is TGTGCCAGCAGCCCACTCGGAGGCCGTGTGGCTGGGGCCAACGTCCTGACTTTC.

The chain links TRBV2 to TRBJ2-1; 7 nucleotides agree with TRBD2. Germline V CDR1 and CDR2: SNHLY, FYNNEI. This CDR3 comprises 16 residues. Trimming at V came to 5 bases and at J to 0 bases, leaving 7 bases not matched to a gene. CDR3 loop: CASSISRGSSYNEQFF. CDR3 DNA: TGTGCCAGCAGTATCTCTCGCGGGAGCTCCTACAATGAGCAGTTCTTC. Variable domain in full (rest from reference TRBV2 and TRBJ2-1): EPEVTQTPSHQVTQMGQEVILRCVPISNHLYFYWYRQILGQKVEFLVSFYNNEISEKSEIFDDQFSVERPDGSNFTLKIRSTKLEDSAMYFCASSISRGSSYNEQFFGPGTRLTVL.

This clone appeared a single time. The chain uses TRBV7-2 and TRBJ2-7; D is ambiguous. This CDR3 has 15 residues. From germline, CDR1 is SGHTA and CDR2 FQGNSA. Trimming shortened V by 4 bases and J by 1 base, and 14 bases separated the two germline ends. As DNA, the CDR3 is TGTGCCAGCAGCTGGTTTCAAGGAGAATCCTACGAGCAGTACTTC. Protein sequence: CASSWFQGESYEQYF.

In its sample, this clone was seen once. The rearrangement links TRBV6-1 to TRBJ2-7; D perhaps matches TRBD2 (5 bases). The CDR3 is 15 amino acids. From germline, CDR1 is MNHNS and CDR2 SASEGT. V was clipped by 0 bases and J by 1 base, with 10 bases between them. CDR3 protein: CASSEAEGDSYEQYF. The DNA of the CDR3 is TGTGCCAGCAGTGAAGCAGAGGGAGATTCCTACGAGCAGTACTTC.

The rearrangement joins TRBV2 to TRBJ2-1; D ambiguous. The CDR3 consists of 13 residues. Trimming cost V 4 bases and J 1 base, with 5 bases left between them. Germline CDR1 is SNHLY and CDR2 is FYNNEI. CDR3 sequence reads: CASSATSYNEQFF. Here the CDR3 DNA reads TGTGCCAGCAGTGCCACTTCCTACAATGAGCAGTTCTTC.

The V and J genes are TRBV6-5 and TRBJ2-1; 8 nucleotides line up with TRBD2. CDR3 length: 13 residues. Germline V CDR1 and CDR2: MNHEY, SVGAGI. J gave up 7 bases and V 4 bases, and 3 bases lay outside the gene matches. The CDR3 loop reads CASSLIAGNEQFF. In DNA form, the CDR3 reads TGTGCCAGCAGTTTAATAGCGGGAAATGAGCAGTTCTTC.

The CDR3, as DNA: TGTGCCACCAGCAGAGTTCTAACAGAGAACACTGAAGCTTTCTTT. Translating it yields CATSRVLTENTEAFF. The chain combines TRBV15 with TRBJ1-1; D not certain. V was shortened by 1 base and J by 1 base, with 10 bases between the two germline ends. The length of the CDR3 is 15 residues. CDR1 is LNHNV, CDR2 YYDKDF, per germline (reference sequence).

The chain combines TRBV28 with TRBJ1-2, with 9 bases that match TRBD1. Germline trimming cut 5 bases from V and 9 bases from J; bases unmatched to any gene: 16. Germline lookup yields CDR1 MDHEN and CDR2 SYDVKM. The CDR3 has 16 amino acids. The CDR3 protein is CASSDTPDRGRTSYTF. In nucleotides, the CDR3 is TGTGCCAGCAGTGATACGCCGGACAGGGGAAGGACGAGCTACACCTTC.

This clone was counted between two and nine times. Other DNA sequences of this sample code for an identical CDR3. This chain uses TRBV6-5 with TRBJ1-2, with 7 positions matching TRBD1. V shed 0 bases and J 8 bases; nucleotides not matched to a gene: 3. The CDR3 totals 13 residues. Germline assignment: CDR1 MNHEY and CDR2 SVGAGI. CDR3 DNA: TGTGCCAGCAGTTACTCAGGGGGCGAAGGCTACACCTTC. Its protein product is CASSYSGGEGYTF.

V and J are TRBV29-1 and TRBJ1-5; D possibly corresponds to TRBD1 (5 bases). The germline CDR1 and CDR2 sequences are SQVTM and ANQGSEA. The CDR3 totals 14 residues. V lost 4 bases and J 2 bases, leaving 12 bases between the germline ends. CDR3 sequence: CSVGAGLGNQPQHF. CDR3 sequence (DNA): TGCAGCGTTGGGGCAGGGTTGGGCAATCAGCCCCAGCATTTT.

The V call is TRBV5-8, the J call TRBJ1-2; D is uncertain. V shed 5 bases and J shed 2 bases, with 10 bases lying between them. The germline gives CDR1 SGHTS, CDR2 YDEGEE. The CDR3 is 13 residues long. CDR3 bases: TGTGCCAGCAGAGAGGGTGGGAACTATGGCTACACCTTC. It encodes CASREGGNYGYTF. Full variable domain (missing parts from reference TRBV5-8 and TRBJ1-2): EAGVTQSPTHLIKTRGQQATLRCSPISGHTSVYWYQQALGLGLQFLLWYDEGEERNRGNFPPRFSGRQFPNYSSELNVNALELEDSALYLCASREGGNYGYTFGSGTRLTVV.

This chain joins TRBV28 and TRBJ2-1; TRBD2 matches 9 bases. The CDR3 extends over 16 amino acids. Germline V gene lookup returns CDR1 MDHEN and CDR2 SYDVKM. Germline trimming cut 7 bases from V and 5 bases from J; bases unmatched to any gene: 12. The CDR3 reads CASTAGGTSYNNEQFF. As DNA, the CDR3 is TGTGCCAGCACCGCAGGGGGGACTAGCTACAACAATGAGCAGTTCTTC.

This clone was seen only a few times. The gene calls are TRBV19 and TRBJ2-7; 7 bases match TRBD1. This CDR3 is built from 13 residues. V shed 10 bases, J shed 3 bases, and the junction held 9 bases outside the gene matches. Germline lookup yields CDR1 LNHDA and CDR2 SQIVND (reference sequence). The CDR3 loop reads CATSTGTNYEQYF. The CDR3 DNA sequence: TGTGCCACCTCGACAGGGACAAACTACGAGCAGTACTTC. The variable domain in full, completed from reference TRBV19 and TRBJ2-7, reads DGGITQSPKYLFRKEGQNVTLSCEQNLNHDAMYWYRQDPGQGLRLIYYSQIVNDFQKGDIAEGYSVSREKKESFPLTVTSAQKNPTAFYLCATSTGTNYEQYFGPGTRLTVT.

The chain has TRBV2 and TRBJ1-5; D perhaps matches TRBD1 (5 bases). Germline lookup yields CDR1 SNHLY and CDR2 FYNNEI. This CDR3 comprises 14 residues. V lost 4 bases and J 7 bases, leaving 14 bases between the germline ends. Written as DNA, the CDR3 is TGTGCCAGCAGTGGTGATGGGGGGGGACAGCCCCAGCATTTT. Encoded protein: CASSGDGGGQPQHF.